A few counts support the clone carrying this T cell receptor (beta chain). The V and J ends lost 3 bases and 3 bases respectively, with 9 bases between them. Germline V lookup: CDR1 SGHDT, CDR2 YYEEEE. CDR3 length: 14 amino acids. The protocol was immunoSEQ multiplex PCR, while the TCRdb copy is restricted to in-frame clones and leaves out a portion. Of 15,000 to 20,000 clones in the sample, about 80% were seen once. This entry comes from a study of blood T cell repertoires in COVID-19. The chain employs TRBV5-6 and TRBJ1-4; D not certain. The clonotype was recovered from a man older than 75 with acute or convalescent COVID-19. The specimen was peripheral blood. CDR3 DNA: TGTGCCAGCAGCTACGGGTCTCCTAATGAAAAACTGTTTTTT. This encodes CASSYGSPNEKLFF.